This T cell receptor beta chain was obtained from a study of T cell responses to AZD1222 COVID-19 vaccine. The study's findings and limits: Clonal diversity was possibly underestimated, and the donors were mostly white British, with more females.

As regards this clone: Its antigen is unidentified.

Produced via immunoSEQ multiplex PCR; TCRdb's table is partial and in-frame only. The sample has about 150,000 clones, 92% seen once. The germline V and J ends were trimmed by 5 bases and 6 bases, with 16 bases remaining between them. The germline CDR1 and CDR2 sequences are SEHNR and FQNEAQ (reference sequence). This CDR3 is 14 amino acids long. Material: peripheral blood, obtained 28 days after the second AZD1222 dose. The V call is TRBV7-9, the J call TRBJ1-1; possibly TRBD1 for D (5 bases). This receptor was taken from an adult who received the AZD1222 COVID-19 vaccine. As DNA, the CDR3 is TGTGCCAGCAGCCGCGACAGCCGGTCGGCTGAAGCTTTCTTT. It is translated as CASSRDSRSAEAFF.